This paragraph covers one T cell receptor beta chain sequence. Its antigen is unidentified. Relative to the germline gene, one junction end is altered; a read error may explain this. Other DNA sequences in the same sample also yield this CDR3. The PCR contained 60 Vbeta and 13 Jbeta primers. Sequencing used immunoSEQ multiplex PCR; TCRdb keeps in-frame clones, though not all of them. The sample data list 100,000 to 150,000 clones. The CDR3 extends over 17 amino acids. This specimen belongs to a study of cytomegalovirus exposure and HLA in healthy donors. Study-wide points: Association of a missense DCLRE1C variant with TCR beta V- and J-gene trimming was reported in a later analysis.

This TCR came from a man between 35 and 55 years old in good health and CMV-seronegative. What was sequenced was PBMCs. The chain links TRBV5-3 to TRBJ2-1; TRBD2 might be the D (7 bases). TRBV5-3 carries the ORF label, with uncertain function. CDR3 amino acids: CARSLGGGRDSYNEQFF. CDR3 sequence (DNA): TGCGCCAGAAGCTTGGGGGGCGGGAGAGATTCGTACAATGAGCAGTTCTTC.